Listed below are T cell receptor beta chains from one sample, sequenced in a study of T cell responses to AZD1222 COVID-19 vaccine. The method was immunoSEQ multiplex PCR; TCRdb's version includes in-frame clones alone and lacks a portion of them. The sample lists 100,000 to 150,000 clones, approximately 92% occurring once. The sample was peripheral blood, taken 28 days after the second AZD1222 dose. The receptors shown here come from an adult who received the AZD1222 COVID-19 vaccine. The CDR3 runs from the conserved cysteine through the conserved F or W. Each record gives: V gene, CDR3 protein.

V gene: TRBV7-2
CDR3 protein: CASTRTSGSFWLFF

V gene: TRBV27
CDR3 protein: CASSPKTGAVLTDYGYTF

V gene: TRBV3-1/TRBV3-2
CDR3 protein: CASSRDRAAGYTF

V gene: TRBV12-5
CDR3 protein: CASGLTPDRGNTEAFF

V gene: TRBV2
CDR3 protein: CAREKGLDNYEQYF

V gene: TRBV19
CDR3 protein: CASSIGRNTEAFF

V gene: TRBV6-6
CDR3 protein: CASSTRGLAGDNEQFF

V gene: TRBV5-6
CDR3 protein: CASSLYGTSSVTGELFF

V gene: TRBV19
CDR3 protein: CASRSLATSTDTQYF

V gene: TRBV7-7
CDR3 protein: CASSRGLNEKLFF

V gene: TRBV2
CDR3 protein: CASRAGNNEQFF

V gene: TRBV30
CDR3 protein: CACPTNPTGGIRANYGYTF

V gene: TRBV7-2
CDR3 protein: CASRQGGGWTEAFF

V gene: TRBV4-1
CDR3 protein: CASTIRPVMAQETQYF

V gene: TRBV29-1
CDR3 protein: CSVGGGSTEAFF

V gene: TRBV5-1
CDR3 protein: CASSLGTPGNTIYF

V gene: TRBV2
CDR3 protein: CASSAGGWQPQHF

V gene: TRBV19
CDR3 protein: CASSLRPNTEAFF

V gene: TRBV18
CDR3 protein: CASSPRHYNEQFF

V gene: TRBV2
CDR3 protein: CASSEQGATTGELFF

V gene: TRBV2
CDR3 protein: CASKGPGMLGSPLHF

V gene: TRBV11-3
CDR3 protein: CASSLGANSGYQETQYF

V gene: TRBV19
CDR3 protein: CASSTGLGYNEQFF

V gene: TRBV7-2
CDR3 protein: CASSLLQGNTEAFF

V gene: TRBV7-9
CDR3 protein: CASSLTLSEAFF

V gene: TRBV7-9
CDR3 protein: CASSPNEETQYF

V gene: TRBV12-3/TRBV12-4
CDR3 protein: CASSLLINTEAFF

V gene: TRBV7-9
CDR3 protein: CASSFETPYGYTF

V gene: TRBV18
CDR3 protein: CASSPPQGRNTGELFF

V gene: TRBV7-9
CDR3 protein: CASSFGGDGNQPQHF

V gene: TRBV3-1/TRBV3-2
CDR3 protein: CASSHPTGNYF

V gene: TRBV25-1
CDR3 protein: CASSPGQGWNSPLHF

V gene: TRBV24-1
CDR3 protein: CATSVLGDTQYF

V gene: TRBV29-1
CDR3 protein: CSDRQGDGYTF

V gene: TRBV27
CDR3 protein: CASSSRTGLLTYEQYF

V gene: TRBV9
CDR3 protein: CASSVDDSRTPLHF

V gene: TRBV6-5
CDR3 protein: CASSYRAGKYEQYF

V gene: TRBV4-1
CDR3 protein: CASSQDDSSYEQYF

V gene: TRBV29-1
CDR3 protein: CSVLQGPYEQYF

V gene: TRBV11-2
CDR3 protein: CASTGVADTQYF

V gene: TRBV5-1
CDR3 protein: CASSFPGQLTEAFF

V gene: TRBV24-1
CDR3 protein: CATTTGAAGELFF

V gene: TRBV25-1
CDR3 protein: CASSEWDLGYTF

V gene: TRBV6-5
CDR3 protein: CASSYSTSGQIPGYTF

V gene: TRBV29-1
CDR3 protein: CSDQDNYGYTF